The clone carrying this T cell receptor beta chain was seen a handful of times. The germline CDR1 and CDR2 sequences are SGHRS and YFSETQ. This CDR3 comprises 12 residues. Trimming cost V 3 bases and J 0 bases, with 4 bases left between them. The TCR alpha and TCR beta cDNA libraries, bearing sample barcodes and UMIs, were generated by 5'RACE using constant-segment primers. TCRdb processed the 5' RACE reads anew with MiXCR; each CDR3 protein has one entry. Of roughly 260,000 distinct CDR3 sequences listed, approximately 16% were seen once; the top ten hold approximately 3.5%. These data originate in a study of T-cell memory formation after mild COVID-19.

The receptor comes from a man aged 18-30 years who had mild COVID-19 (a few samples of this study predate the infection). Cell type and time point are not known. The specimen was PBMCs or a T cell subset sorted from them (not recorded which). The chain is built from TRBV5-1 and TRBJ2-7; D unclear. Written as DNA, the CDR3 is TGCGCCAGCAGCTCAAACTCCTACGAGCAGTACTTC. It specifies CASSSNSYEQYF.